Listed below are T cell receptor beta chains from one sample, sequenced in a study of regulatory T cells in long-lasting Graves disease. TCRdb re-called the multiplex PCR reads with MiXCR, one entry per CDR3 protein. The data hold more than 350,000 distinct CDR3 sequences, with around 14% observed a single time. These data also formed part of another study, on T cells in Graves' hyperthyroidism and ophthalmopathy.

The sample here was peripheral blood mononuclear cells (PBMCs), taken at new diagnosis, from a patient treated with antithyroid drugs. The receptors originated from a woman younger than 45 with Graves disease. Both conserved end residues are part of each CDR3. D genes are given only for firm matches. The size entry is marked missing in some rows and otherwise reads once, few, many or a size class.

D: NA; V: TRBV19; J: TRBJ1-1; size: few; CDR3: CASSNGGGGTEAFF; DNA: TGTGCCAGTAGTAACGGGGGCGGGGGCACTGAAGCTTTCTTT
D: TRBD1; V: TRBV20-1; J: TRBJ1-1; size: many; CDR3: CSAPWTGATTEAFF; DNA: TGCAGTGCCCCTTGGACAGGGGCAACAACTGAAGCTTTCTTT
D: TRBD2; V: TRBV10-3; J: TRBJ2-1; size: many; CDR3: CAISEPGTRDAYNEQFF; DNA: TGTGCCATCAGTGAGCCTGGGACTAGAGATGCGTACAATGAGCAGTTCTTC
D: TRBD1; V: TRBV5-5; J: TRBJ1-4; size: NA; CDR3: CASSNTGQGREKLFF; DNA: TGTGCCAGCAGCAACACGGGACAGGGGCGCGAAAAACTGTTTTTT
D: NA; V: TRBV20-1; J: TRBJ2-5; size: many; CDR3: CSARYPVGETQYF; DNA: TGCAGTGCTAGATATCCTGTAGGGGAGACCCAGTACTTC
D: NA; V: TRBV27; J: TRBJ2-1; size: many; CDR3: CASSLGLTVVQFF; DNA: TGTGCCAGCAGTTTGGGCCTGACTGTGGTGCAGTTCTTC
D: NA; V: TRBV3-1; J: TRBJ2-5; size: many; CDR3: CASSQEGRRETQYF; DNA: TGTGCCAGCAGCCAAGAAGGGAGGAGAGAGACCCAGTACTTC
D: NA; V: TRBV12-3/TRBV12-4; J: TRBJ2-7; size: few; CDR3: CTSSLAAGDEQYF; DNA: TGTACCAGCAGTTTAGCAGCAGGAGACGAGCAGTACTTC
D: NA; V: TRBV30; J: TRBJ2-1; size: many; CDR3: CAWSESSASYNEQFF; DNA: TGTGCCTGGAGTGAGTCTAGCGCTTCCTACAATGAGCAGTTCTTC
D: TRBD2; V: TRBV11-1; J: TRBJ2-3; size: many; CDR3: CASSLGTSHSTDTQYF; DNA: TGTGCCAGCAGCTTAGGGACTAGTCACAGCACAGATACGCAGTATTTT
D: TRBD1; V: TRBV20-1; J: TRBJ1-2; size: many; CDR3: CSASLSGQGDYGYTF; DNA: TGCAGTGCTAGTCTTTCGGGACAGGGTGACTATGGCTACACCTTC
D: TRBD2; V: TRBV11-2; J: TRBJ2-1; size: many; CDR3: CASSFRLAGGFYNEQFF; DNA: TGTGCCAGCAGCTTTCGACTAGCGGGAGGGTTTTACAATGAGCAGTTCTTC
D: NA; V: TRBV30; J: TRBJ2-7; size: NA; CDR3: CAWSDPTGLDYEQYF; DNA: TGTGCCTGGAGCGACCCAACAGGGTTAGACTACGAGCAGTACTTC
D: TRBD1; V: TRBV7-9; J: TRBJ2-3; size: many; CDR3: CASSSDREGSRYAQYF; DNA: TGTGCCAGCAGCTCAGACAGGGAAGGTTCCAGATACGCGCAGTATTTT
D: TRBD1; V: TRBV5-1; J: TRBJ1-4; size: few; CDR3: CASRLGTGVSNEKLFF; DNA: TGCGCCAGCAGGCTCGGGACAGGGGTGTCTAATGAAAAACTGTTTTTT
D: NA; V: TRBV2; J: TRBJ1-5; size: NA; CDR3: CASSGGPSYSNQPQHF; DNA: TGTGCCAGCAGTGGTGGACCTTCGTATAGCAATCAGCCCCAGCATTTT
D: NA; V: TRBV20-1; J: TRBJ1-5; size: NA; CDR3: CSAREGTQPQHF; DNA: TGCAGTGCTAGAGAGGGGACTCAGCCCCAGCATTTT
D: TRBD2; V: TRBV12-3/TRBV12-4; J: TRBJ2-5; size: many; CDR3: CASSFARTSRSETQYF; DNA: TGTGCCAGCAGTTTCGCCCGGACTAGTCGGTCAGAGACCCAGTACTTC
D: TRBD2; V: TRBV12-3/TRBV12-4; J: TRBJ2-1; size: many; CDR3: CASSFTTSGGNEQFF; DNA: TGTGCCAGCAGTTTTACGACTAGCGGGGGTAATGAGCAGTTCTTC
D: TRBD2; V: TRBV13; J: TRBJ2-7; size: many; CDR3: CASSNGGTSGPFSYEQYF; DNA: TGTGCCAGCAGTAATGGGGGGACTAGCGGCCCTTTCTCCTACGAGCAGTACTTC
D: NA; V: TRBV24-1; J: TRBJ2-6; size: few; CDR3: CATSDPGSGANVLTF; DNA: TGTGCCACCAGTGATCCAGGGTCTGGGGCCAACGTCCTGACTTTC
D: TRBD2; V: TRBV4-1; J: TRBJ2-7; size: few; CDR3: CASSQDSSRASGIHEQYF; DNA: TGCGCCAGCAGCCAAGATTCGAGTAGGGCTAGCGGGATCCACGAGCAGTACTTC
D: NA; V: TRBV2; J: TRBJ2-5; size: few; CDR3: CASSEGLESQETQYF; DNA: TGTGCCAGCAGTGAAGGGTTGGAGTCCCAAGAGACCCAGTACTTC
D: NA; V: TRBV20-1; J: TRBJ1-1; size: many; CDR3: CSARGSGARDTEAFF; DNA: TGCAGTGCTAGAGGTTCGGGGGCGAGGGACACTGAAGCTTTCTTT
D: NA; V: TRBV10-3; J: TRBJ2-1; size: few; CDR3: CAIKRQSPSNNEQFF; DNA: TGTGCCATCAAGAGACAGTCACCAAGTAACAATGAGCAGTTCTTC
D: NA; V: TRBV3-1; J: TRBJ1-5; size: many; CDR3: CASSQDKLSNQPQHF; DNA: TGTGCCAGCAGCCAAGACAAGCTTAGCAATCAGCCCCAGCATTTT
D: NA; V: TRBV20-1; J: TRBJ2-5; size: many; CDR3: CSAPKETQYF; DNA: TGCAGTGCGCCTAAAGAGACCCAGTACTTC
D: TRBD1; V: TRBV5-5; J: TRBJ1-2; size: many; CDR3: CASSSNQGASGYTF; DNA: TGTGCCAGCAGCTCGAATCAGGGGGCTTCAGGCTACACCTTC
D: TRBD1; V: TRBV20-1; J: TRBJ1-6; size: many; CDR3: CSAPGGQGVVNSPLHF; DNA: TGCAGTGCACCAGGCGGACAGGGGGTTGTTAATTCACCCCTCCACTTT
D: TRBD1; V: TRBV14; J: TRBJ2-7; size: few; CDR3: CASSLRQGNYEQYF; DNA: TGTGCCAGCAGCCTTCGACAGGGAAACTACGAGCAGTACTTC
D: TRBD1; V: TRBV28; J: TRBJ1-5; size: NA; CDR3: CASSLQGAGGQPQHF; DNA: TGTGCCAGCAGTCTCCAGGGGGCTGGGGGTCAGCCCCAGCATTTT
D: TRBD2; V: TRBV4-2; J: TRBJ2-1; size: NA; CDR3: CASSQDGQRENNEQFF; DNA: TGTGCCAGCAGCCAAGATGGCCAGCGGGAGAACAATGAGCAGTTCTTC
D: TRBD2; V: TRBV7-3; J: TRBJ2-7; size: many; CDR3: CASSPGLGGGEQYF; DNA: TGTGCCAGCAGCCCAGGACTAGGCGGTGGGGAGCAGTACTTC
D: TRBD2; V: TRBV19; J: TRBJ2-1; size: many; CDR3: CASSAGTSGRARSVSSYNEQFF; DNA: TGTGCCAGTAGTGCCGGGACTAGCGGGAGGGCCCGCTCGGTGAGCTCCTACAATGAGCAGTTCTTC
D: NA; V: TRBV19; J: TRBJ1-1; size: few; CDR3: CASSSMKEGRSEAFF; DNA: TGTGCCAGTAGTTCAATGAAAGAGGGAAGGAGTGAAGCTTTCTTT
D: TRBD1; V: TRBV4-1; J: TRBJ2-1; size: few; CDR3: CASSALGQGPKFF; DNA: TGCGCCAGCAGCGCGTTGGGACAGGGGCCGAAGTTCTTC
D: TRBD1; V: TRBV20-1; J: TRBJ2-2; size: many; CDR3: CSARIGTGDTGELFF; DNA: TGCAGTGCTAGGATAGGGACAGGGGACACCGGGGAGCTGTTTTTT
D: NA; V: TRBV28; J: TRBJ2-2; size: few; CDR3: CASSLRSSNTGELFF; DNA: TGTGCCAGCAGTTTAAGATCATCGAACACCGGGGAGCTGTTTTTT
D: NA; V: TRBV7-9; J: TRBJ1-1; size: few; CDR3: CASSSAQSSEAFF; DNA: TGTGCCAGCAGCTCCGCCCAGTCGAGTGAAGCTTTCTTT
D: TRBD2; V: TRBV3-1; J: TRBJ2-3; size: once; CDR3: CASAQGELAGVDTQYF; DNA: TGTGCCAGCGCCCAGGGGGAACTAGCGGGAGTAGATACGCAGTATTTT
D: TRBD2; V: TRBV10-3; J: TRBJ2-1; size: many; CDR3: CAISAGLAGVIDNEQFF; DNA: TGTGCCATCAGTGCGGGACTAGCGGGTGTAATCGACAATGAGCAGTTCTTC